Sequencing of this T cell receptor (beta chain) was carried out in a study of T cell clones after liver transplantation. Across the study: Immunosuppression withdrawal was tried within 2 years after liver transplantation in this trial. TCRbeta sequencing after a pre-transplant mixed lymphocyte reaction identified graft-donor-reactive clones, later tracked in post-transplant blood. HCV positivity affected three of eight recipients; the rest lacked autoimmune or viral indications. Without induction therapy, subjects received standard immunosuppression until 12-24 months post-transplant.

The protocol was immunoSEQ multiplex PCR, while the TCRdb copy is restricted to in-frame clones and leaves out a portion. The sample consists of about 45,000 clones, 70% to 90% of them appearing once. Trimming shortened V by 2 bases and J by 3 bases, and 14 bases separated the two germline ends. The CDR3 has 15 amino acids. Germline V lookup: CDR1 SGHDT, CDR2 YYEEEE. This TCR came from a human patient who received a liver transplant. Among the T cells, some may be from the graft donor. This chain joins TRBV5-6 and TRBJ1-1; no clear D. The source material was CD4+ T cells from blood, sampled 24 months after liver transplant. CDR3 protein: CASSFRRVRHTEAFF. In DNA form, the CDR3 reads TGTGCCAGCAGCTTCAGACGAGTGAGGCACACTGAAGCTTTCTTT.